This TCR beta chain comes out of a study of cytomegalovirus exposure and HLA in healthy donors. Losses at the gene ends were 8 bases for V and 7 bases for J; bases not matched to a gene: 7. This CDR3 is 13 amino acids long. The germline V gene has CDR1 KGHSH and CDR2 LQKENI. It was with 60 Vbeta and 13 Jbeta primers that the PCR ran. Libraries were prepared by immunoSEQ multiplex PCR; TCRdb keeps only in-frame clonotypes and omits some of them. The repertoire includes roughly 200,000 clones, around four fifths of them detected once, and roughly 3.7% sits in the top ten. J is TRBJ2-7 and V is TRBV18; 11 bases map to TRBD1. Material: PBMCs. This sequence originates from a woman aged 55-69 years in good health and CMV-seropositive. In DNA, the CDR3 is TGTGCCAGCCGCCCGGGACAGGGGGGAGAGCAGTACTTC. It translates to CASRPGQGGEQYF.